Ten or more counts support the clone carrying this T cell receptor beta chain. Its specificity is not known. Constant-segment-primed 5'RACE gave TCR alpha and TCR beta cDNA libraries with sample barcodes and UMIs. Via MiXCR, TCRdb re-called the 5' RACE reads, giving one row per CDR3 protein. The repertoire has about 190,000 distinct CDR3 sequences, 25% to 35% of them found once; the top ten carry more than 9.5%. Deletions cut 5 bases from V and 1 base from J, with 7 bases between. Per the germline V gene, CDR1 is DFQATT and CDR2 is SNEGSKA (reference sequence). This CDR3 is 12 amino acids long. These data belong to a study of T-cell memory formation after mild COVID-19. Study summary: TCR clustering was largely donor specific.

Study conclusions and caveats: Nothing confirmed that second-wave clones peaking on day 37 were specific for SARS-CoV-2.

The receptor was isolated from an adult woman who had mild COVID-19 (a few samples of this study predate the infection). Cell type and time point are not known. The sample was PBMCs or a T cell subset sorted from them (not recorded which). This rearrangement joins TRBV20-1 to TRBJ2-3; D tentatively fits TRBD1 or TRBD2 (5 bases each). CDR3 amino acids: CSARDGTDTQYF. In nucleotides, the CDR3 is TGCAGTGCTCGGGACGGCACAGATACGCAGTATTTT.